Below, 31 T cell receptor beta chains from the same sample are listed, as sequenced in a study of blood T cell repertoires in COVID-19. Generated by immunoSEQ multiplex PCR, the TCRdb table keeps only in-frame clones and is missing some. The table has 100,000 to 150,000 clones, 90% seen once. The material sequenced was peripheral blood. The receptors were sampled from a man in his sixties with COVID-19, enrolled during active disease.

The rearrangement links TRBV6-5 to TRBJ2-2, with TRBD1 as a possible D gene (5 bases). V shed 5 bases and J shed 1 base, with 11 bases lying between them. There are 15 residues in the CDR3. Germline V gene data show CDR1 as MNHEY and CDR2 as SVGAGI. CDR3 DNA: TGTGCCAGCAGTAGGGTCCAGGGGAACACCGGGGAGCTGTTTTTT. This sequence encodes CASSRVQGNTGELFF.

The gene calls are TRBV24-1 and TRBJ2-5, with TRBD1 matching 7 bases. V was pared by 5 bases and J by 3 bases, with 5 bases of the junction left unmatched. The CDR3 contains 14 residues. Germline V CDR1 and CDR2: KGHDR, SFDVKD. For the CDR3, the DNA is TGTGCCACCAGTGCCCTGGGGACAGAAGAGACCCAGTACTTC. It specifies CATSALGTEETQYF.

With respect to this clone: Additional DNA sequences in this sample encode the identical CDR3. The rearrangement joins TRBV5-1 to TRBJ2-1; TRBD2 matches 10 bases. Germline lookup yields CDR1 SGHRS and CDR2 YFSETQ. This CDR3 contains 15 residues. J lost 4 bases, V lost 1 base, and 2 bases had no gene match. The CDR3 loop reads CASSLTSGTYNEQFF. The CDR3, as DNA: TGCGCCAGCAGCTTGACTAGCGGGACTTACAATGAGCAGTTCTTC.

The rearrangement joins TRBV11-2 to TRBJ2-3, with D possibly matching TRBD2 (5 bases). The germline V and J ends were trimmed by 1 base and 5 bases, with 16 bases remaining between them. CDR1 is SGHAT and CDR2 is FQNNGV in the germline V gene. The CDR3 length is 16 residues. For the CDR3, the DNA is TGTGCCAGCAGCTTAGGCAGGTTTGGAGGCGGAGATACGCAGTATTTT. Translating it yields CASSLGRFGGGDTQYF.

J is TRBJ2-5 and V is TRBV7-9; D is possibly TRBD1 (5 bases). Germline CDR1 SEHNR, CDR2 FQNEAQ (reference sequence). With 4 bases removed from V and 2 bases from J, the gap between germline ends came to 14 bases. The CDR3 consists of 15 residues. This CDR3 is CASSSPETVQETQYF. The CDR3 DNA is TGTGCCAGCAGCTCCCCCGAGACAGTTCAAGAGACCCAGTACTTC.

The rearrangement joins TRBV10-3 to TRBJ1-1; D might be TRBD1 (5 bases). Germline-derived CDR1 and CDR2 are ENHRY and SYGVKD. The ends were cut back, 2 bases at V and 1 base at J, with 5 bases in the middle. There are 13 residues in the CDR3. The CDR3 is CAISEQGNTEAFF. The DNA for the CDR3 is TGTGCCATCAGTGAGCAGGGGAACACTGAAGCTTTCTTT.

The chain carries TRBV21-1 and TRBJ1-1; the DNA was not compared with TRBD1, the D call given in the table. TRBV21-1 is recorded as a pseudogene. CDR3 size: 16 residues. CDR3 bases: TGTGCCAGCAGCAAAGCGCAGGAGGGGGCGAAAACTGAAGCTTTCTTT. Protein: CASSKAQEGAKTEAFF.

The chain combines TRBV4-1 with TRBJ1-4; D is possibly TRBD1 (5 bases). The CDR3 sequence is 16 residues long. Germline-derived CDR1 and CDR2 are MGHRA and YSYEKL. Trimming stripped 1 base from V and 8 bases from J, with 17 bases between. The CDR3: CASSQAGRQGREKLFF. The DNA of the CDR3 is TGCGCCAGCAGCCAAGCCGGTCGTCAGGGAAGGGAAAAACTGTTTTTT.

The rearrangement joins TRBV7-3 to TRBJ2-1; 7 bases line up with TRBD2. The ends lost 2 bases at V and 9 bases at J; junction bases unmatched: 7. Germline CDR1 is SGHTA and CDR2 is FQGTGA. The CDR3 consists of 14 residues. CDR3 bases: TGTGCCAGCAGCTTATCGCGGGAGAGCGGTGAGCAGTTCTTC. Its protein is CASSLSRESGEQFF.

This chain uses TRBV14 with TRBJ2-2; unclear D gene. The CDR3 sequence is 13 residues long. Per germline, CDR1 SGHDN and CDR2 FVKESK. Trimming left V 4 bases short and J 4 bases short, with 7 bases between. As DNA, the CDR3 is TGTGCCAGCAGCCTCTCCCCCACCGGGGAGCTGTTTTTT. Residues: CASSLSPTGELFF.

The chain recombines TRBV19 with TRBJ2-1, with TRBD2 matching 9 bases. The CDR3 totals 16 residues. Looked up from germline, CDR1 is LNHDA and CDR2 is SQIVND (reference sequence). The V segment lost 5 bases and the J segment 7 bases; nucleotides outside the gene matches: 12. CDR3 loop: CASSPSAGGGGNEQFF. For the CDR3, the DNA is TGTGCCAGTAGTCCCTCAGCGGGAGGCGGGGGGAATGAGCAGTTCTTC.

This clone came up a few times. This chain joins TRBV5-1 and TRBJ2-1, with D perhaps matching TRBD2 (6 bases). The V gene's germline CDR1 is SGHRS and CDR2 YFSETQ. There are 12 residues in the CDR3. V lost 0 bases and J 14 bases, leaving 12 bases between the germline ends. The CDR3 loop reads CASSLEAGSEFF. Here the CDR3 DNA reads TGCGCCAGCAGCTTGGAGGCGGGATCGGAGTTCTTC.

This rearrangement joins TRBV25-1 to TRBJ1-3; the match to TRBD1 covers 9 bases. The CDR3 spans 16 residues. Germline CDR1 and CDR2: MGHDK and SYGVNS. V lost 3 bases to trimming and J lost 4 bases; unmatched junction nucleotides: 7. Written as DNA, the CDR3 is TGTGCCAGCAGTGAGGGTGGGACAGGGACGGGAAACACCATATATTTT. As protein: CASSEGGTGTGNTIYF.

This chain's CDR3 is CASSSLRERNEQFF. CDR3 coding DNA: TGTGCCAGCTCCTCTCTGCGGGAGAGGAATGAGCAGTTCTTC. The gene calls are TRBV13 and TRBJ2-1; 7 nucleotides line up with TRBD2. Germline V gene sequence: CDR1 PRHDT, CDR2 FYEKMQ (reference sequence). This CDR3 comprises 14 residues. V lost 8 bases to trimming and J lost 7 bases; unmatched junction nucleotides: 11.

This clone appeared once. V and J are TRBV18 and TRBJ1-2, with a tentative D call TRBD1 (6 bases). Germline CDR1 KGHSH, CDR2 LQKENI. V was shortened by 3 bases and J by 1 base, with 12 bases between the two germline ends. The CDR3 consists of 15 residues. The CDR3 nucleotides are TGTGCCAGCTCACCGAACACAGGGTATAACTATGGCTACACCTTC. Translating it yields CASSPNTGYNYGYTF.

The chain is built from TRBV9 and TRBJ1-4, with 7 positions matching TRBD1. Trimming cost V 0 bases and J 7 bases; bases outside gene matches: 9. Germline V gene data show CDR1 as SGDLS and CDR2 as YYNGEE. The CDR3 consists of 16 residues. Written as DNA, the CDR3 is TGTGCCAGCAGCGTAGCTAATACAGGGGTGGCTGAAAAACTGTTTTTT. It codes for CASSVANTGVAEKLFF.

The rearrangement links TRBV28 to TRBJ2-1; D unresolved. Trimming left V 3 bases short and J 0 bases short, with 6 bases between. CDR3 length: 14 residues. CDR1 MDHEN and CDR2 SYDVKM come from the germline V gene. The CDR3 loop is CASSLAHSYNEQFF. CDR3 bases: TGTGCCAGCAGTTTGGCCCACTCCTACAATGAGCAGTTCTTC.

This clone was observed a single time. The CDR3 loop is CSAFTDTQYF. The CDR3 DNA sequence: TGCAGTGCCTTCACAGATACGCAGTATTTT. The rearrangement links TRBV20-1 to TRBJ2-3; D gene ambiguous. Germline CDR1 is DFQATT and CDR2 is SNEGSKA (reference sequence). The V and J ends lost 6 bases and 2 bases respectively, with 3 bases between them. This CDR3 has 10 amino acids.

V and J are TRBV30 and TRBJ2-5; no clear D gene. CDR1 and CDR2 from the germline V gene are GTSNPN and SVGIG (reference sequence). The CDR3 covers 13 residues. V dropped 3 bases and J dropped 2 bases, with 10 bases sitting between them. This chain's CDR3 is CAWSSDSQETQYF. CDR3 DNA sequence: TGTGCCTGGAGCAGTGACTCGCAAGAGACCCAGTACTTC.

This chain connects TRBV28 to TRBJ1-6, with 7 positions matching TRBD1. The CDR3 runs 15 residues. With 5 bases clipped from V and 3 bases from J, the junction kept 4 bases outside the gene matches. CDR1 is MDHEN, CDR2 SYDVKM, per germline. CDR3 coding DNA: TGTGCCAGCAGTGTGGGACAGAACTATAATTCACCCCTCCACTTT. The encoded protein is CASSVGQNYNSPLHF.

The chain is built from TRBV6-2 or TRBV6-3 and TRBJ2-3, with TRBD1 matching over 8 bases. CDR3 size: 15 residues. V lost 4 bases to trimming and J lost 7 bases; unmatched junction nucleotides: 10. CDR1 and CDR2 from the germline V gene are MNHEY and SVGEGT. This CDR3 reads CASSSPTGAFHTQYF. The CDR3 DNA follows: TGTGCCAGCAGTTCCCCGACAGGGGCCTTCCATACGCAGTATTTT.

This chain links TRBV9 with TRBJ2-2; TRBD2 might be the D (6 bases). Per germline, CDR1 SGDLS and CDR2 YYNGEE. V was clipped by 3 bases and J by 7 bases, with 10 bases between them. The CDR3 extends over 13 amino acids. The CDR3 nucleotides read TGTGCCAGCAGCGCGGGACTGGGCGGGGAGCTGTTTTTT. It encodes CASSAGLGGELFF.

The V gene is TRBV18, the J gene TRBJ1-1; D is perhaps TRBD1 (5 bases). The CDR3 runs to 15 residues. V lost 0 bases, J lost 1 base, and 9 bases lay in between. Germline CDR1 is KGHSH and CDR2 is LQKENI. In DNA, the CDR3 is TGTGCCAGCTCACCACCTGACAGATCGAACACTGAAGCTTTCTTT. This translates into CASSPPDRSNTEAFF.

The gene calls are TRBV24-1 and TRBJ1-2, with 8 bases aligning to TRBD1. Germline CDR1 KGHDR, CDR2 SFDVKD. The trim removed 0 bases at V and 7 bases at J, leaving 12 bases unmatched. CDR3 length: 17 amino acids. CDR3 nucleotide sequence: TGTGCCACCAGTGATTTGCCCCCCCCGGACAGGGTGGCTGGCTACACCTTC. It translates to CATSDLPPPDRVAGYTF.

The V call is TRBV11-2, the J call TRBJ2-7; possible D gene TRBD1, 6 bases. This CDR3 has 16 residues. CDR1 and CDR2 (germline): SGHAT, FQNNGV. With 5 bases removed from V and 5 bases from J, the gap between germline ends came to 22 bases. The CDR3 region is CASSAPFKTGKNEQYF. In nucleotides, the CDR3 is TGTGCCAGCAGCGCCCCTTTTAAAACAGGGAAGAACGAGCAGTACTTC.

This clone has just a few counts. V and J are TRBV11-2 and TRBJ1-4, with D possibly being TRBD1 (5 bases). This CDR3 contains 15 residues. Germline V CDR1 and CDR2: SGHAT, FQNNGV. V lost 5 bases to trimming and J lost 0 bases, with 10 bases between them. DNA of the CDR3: TGTGCCAGCAGCAGAGAAGGGGCAACTAATGAAAAACTGTTTTTT. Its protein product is CASSREGATNEKLFF.

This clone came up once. In DNA form, the CDR3 reads TGTGCCAGCTCACCACGTCACGGGGCGGGAGGAGAGCAGCCCCAGCATTTT. Protein product: CASSPRHGAGGEQPQHF. This rearrangement joins TRBV18 to TRBJ1-5; tentatively, D is TRBD1 (5 bases). From germline, CDR1 is KGHSH and CDR2 LQKENI. V dropped 1 base and J dropped 7 bases, with 20 bases sitting between them. This CDR3 region has 17 residues. The variable domain in full, completed from reference TRBV18 and TRBJ1-5, reads NAGVMQNPRHLVRRRGQEARLRCSPMKGHSHVYWYRQLPEEGLKFMVYLQKENIIDESGMPKERFSAEFPKEGPSILRIQQVVRGDSAAYFCASSPRHGAGGEQPQHFGDGTRLSIL.

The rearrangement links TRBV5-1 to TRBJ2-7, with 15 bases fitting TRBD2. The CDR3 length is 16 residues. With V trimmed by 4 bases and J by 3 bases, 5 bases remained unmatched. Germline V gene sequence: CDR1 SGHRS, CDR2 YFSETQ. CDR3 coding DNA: TGCGCCAGCAGCCCGGGACTAGCGGGAGGCTTCTACGAGCAGTACTTC. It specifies CASSPGLAGGFYEQYF. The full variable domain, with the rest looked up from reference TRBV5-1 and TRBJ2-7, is KAGVTQTPRYLIKTRGQQVTLSCSPISGHRSVSWYQQTPGQGLQFLFEYFSETQRNKGNFPGRFSGRQFSNSRSEMNVSTLELGDSALYLCASSPGLAGGFYEQYFGPGTRLTVT.

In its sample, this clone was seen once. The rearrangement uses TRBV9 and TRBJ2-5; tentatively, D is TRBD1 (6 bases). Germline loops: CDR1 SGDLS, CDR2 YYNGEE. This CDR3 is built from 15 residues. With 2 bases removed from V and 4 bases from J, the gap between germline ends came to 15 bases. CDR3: CASSVDPGDLETQYF. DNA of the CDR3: TGTGCCAGCAGCGTCGATCCAGGGGATTTAGAGACCCAGTACTTC.

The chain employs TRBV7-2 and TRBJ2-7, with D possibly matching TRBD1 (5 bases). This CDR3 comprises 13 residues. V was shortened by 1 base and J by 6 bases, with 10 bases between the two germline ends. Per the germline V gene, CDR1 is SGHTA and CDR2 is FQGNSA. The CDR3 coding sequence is TGTGCCAGCAGCTTAGAAGGGGTAGGCGAGCAGTACTTC. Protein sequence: CASSLEGVGEQYF.

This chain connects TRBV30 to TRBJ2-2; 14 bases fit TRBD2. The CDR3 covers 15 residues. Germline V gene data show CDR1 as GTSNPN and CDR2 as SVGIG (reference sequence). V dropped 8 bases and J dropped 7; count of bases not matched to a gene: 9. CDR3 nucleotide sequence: TGTGCCGGGCACGGGACTAGCGGGAGCGGCGGGGAGCTGTTTTTT. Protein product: CAGHGTSGSGGELFF.